A single sample is the source of the 8 T cell receptor beta chains below, sequenced in a study of T cells after yellow fever vaccination. A single record per CDR3 protein comes from TCRdb applying MiXCR to the 5' RACE reads. The sample shows approximately 300,000 distinct CDR3 sequences, under 15% of them seen only once. The sequenced sample was CD4+ T cells sorted from PBMCs, obtained 45 days after the yellow fever booster vaccination. These receptors were collected from a man aged 25 to 45 who received the YFV17D yellow fever vaccine.

This clonotype was counted many times. One end of the junction does not line up with germline, which may come from a read error. The CDR3 DNA reads TGTGCCAGCAGTTCCGTCGGGACAGGGTTCTTC. Protein product: CASSSVGTGFF. The chain has TRBV28 and TRBJ2-7, with 9 bases lining up with TRBD1. The germline CDR1 and CDR2 sequences are MDHEN and SYDVKM. This CDR3 comprises 11 residues.

In its sample, this clonotype was seen many times. V gene TRBV24-1 combines with J gene TRBJ2-3, with D unclear. V lost 4 bases and J lost 5, with 12 bases in between. This CDR3 is 14 amino acids long. Germline CDR1 is KGHDR and CDR2 is SFDVKD. Here the CDR3 reads CATSEEQWEDTQYF. CDR3 in DNA: TGTGCCACCAGTGAGGAACAATGGGAAGATACGCAGTATTTT.

This sequence joins TRBV27 and TRBJ2-6, with no clear D. Trimming shortened V by 6 bases and J by 2 bases, and 11 bases separated the two germline ends. Germline lookup yields CDR1 MNHEY and CDR2 SMNVEV (reference sequence). The CDR3 is made up of 15 amino acids. The CDR3 DNA reads as TGTGCCAGCAGCTCGATTATCACTGGGGCCAACGTCCTGACTTTC. This translates into CASSSIITGANVLTF.

This clonotype was picked up a small number of times. V usage is TRBV20-1 and J usage is TRBJ1-1; the D is unclear. This CDR3 is 13 amino acids long. CDR1 DFQATT and CDR2 SNEGSKA come from the germline V gene (reference sequence). Trimming pared 5 bases from V and 6 bases from J, leaving 16 bases between. The CDR3 DNA is TGCAGTGCTCAGGCCGAGGCGGTCTCTGAAGCTTTCTTT. It yields the protein CSAQAEAVSEAFF.

Concerning this clonotype: The junction differs from germline at one of its ends, possibly a read error. V is TRBV12-3 or TRBV12-4 and J is TRBJ2-4, with TRBD2 identical over 7 bases. This CDR3 region has 12 residues. CDR3 in DNA: TGTGCCAGCCGGGGAGGGGAGGGAGGCCCCCTCTTC. Encoded protein: CASRGGEGGPLF.

This chain joins TRBV7-9 and TRBJ2-7, with D possibly TRBD2 on 5 matching bases. Germline V lookup: CDR1 SEHNR, CDR2 FQNEAQ (reference sequence). Deletions cut 4 bases from V and 5 bases from J, with 15 bases between. The CDR3 is 14 amino acids. The CDR3 bases are TGTGCCAGCAGCTGGGCTGCGGGTAAGGACGAGCAGTACTTC. Residues: CASSWAAGKDEQYF. Looking up the rest from reference TRBV7-9 and TRBJ2-7 gives the full variable domain: DTGVSQNPRHKITKRGQNVTFRCDPISEHNRLYWYRQTLGQGPEFLTYFQNEAQLEKSRLLSDRFSAERPKGSFSTLEIQRTEQGDSAMYLCASSWAAGKDEQYFGPGTRLTVT.

This clonotype was recorded a few times. The chain recombines TRBV28 with TRBJ2-2; D gene unclear. The CDR3 covers 14 residues. The germline gives CDR1 MDHEN, CDR2 SYDVKM. V lost 7 bases and J 2 bases, leaving 11 bases between the germline ends. CDR3 in DNA: TGTGCCAGCATTAGCCCTGGCAACACCGGGGAGCTGTTTTTT. Its protein product is CASISPGNTGELFF.

The chain recombines TRBV7-2 with TRBJ2-2, with 12 bases aligning to TRBD2. J lost 6 bases, V lost 2 bases, and 4 bases had no gene match. Per germline, CDR1 SGHTA and CDR2 FQGNSA. CDR3 length: 16 amino acids. CDR3 in amino acids: CASSLRLAGDPGELFF. In DNA form, the CDR3 reads TGTGCCAGCAGCTTACGACTAGCGGGAGATCCCGGGGAGCTGTTTTTT.